The sequence of this T cell receptor (beta chain) was determined in a study of blood T cell repertoires in COVID-19. Background on the study: Collection of acute and convalescent COVID-19 samples took place in the United States, Italy and Spain. Sources were T cells, B-cell-depleted T cells, or PBMCs; the material itself was cDNA or gDNA.

Study processing details: The authors estimated nucleated cell counts from reference gene primer amplification. Method: immunoSEQ multiplex PCR; TCRdb's copy keeps in-frame clones and lacks some. The DNA gave D and trimming, while V, J and clone size come from that table. The data hold about 70,000 clones, with roughly nine tenths observed a single time. V shed 5 bases and J 7 bases; nucleotides not matched to a gene: 11. This CDR3 contains 15 residues. Germline CDR1 is SGHVS and CDR2 is FQNEAQ. Seattle's cohort entered during active infection and was followed longitudinally. The sequence derives from a man in his fifties with COVID-19, enrolled during active disease. The chain carries TRBV7-8 and TRBJ2-1; 7 bases line up with TRBD2. Sequenced sample: peripheral blood. The CDR3 region is CASSQSAGDLNEQFF. The CDR3 DNA is TGTGCCAGCAGCCAGAGCGCGGGAGATCTAAATGAGCAGTTCTTC.